This T cell receptor beta chain emerged from a study of CD8 T cells in Susac syndrome. Whole-study context: Patients with Susac syndrome had blood drawn and were at that point therapy-naive, on corticosteroids, or on intravenous immunoglobulin alone. Overall study findings and caveats: In Susac syndrome, the CD4+ T cell repertoires did not show clonal expansion.

RNA amounts of 0.5 to 1 ug underwent reverse transcription with random hexamers. The method of amplification for TCR beta CDR3 was immunoSEQ multiplex PCR, covering 54 Vbeta and 13 Jbeta. TCRdb itself ran the immunoSEQ multiplex PCR reads through MiXCR, one entry per CDR3 protein. In the table there are 70,000 to 75,000 distinct CDR3 sequences, 93% of which are singletons. In regard to this clonotype: Its antigen is unknown.

In blood CD8+ and CD4+ T cells, TCR beta underwent sequencing. Germline lookup yields CDR1 DFQATT and CDR2 SNEGSKA (reference sequence). The CDR3 extends over 15 amino acids. Deletions cut 0 bases from V and 9 bases from J, with 15 bases between. The sample was CD4+ T cells from PBMCs. This rearrangement joins TRBV20-1 to TRBJ1-6; TRBD1 is a possible D gene (6 bases). This sequence originates from a human donor with Susac syndrome. The CDR3 DNA reads TGCAGTGCTAGAGATACGGGGGCTCGGGGTTCACCCCTCCACTTT. Residues: CSARDTGARGSPLHF.